The present TCR beta chain was sequenced within a study of T-cell memory formation after mild COVID-19. Whole-study results and caveats: Whereas later expanders leaned CD4+, clones contracting day 15 to 85 showed a balanced CD4/CD8 makeup. There were some responding clones in pre-infection memory, which suggested that cross-reactive memory had joined. Of the contracting clones, CD4+ ones lay mainly in CM and EM, and CD8+ ones in EMRA.

This clonotype came up a few times. Its antigen is unidentified. This CDR3 is built from 13 residues. Deletions cut 0 bases from V and 6 bases from J, with 9 bases between. Germline V gives CDR1 SGHAT, CDR2 FQNNGV. TCRdb passed the 5' RACE reads through MiXCR, listing each CDR3 protein once. Here the sample spans 250,000 to 350,000 distinct CDR3 sequences, about 16% being singletons. Sequencing was done on a sample of PBMCs or a T cell subset sorted from them (not recorded which). The chain recombines TRBV11-2 with TRBJ2-7; D not resolved. The clonotype comes from a young man who had mild COVID-19 (a few samples of this study predate the infection). Cell type and time point are not known. CDR3 protein: CASSLELSIEQYF. CDR3 nucleotides: TGTGCCAGCAGCTTAGAATTGTCGATCGAGCAGTACTTC.